Listed below are T cell receptor beta chains from one sample, sequenced in a study of response to subunit inactivated influenza vaccine. TCRdb re-called the RT-PCR reads with MiXCR, one entry per CDR3 protein. Of about 520,000 distinct CDR3 sequences in the sample, around 25% were seen once. The material was CD4+ T cells sorted from PBMCs, obtained around 5 days after vaccination. Every receptor here comes from a man between 50 and 59 years old who received an inactivated influenza vaccine. Both conserved end residues are part of each CDR3. The order of the fields is CDR3 length, J gene, D gene, clone size, V gene, CDR3 protein, CDR3 DNA. A D gene is named only where the DNA matches it firmly. Some rows have no size entry. The others give once, few or many, or a class for an expanded clone.

16 | TRBJ1-4 | TRBD1 | few | TRBV5-1 | CASSPGTGGAGEKLFF | TGCGCCAGCAGCCCCGGGACAGGGGGCGCGGGGGAAAAACTGTTTTTT
13 | TRBJ2-3 | - | few | TRBV9 | CASSVQPHDTQYF | TGTGCCAGCAGCGTACAGCCGCATGATACGCAGTATTTT
14 | TRBJ2-2 | TRBD1 | few | TRBV20-1 | CSATGGVDTGELFF | TGCAGTGCTACAGGGGGAGTCGACACCGGGGAGCTGTTTTTT
14 | TRBJ1-1 | TRBD1 | few | TRBV3-1 | CASSFRTGSTEAFF | TGTGCCAGCAGCTTCAGGACAGGTAGCACTGAAGCTTTCTTT
12 | TRBJ2-5 | - | - | TRBV6-5 | CASSSTQQTQYF | TGTGCCAGCAGTTCGACTCAGCAGACCCAGTACTTC
14 | TRBJ2-1 | TRBD2 | - | TRBV27 | CASSQGLAYNEQFF | TGTGCCAGCAGTCAGGGACTAGCCTACAATGAGCAGTTCTTC
14 | TRBJ2-7 | - | - | TRBV7-7 | CASSRAVGLYEQYF | TGTGCTAGCAGCCGAGCGGTGGGGCTATACGAGCAGTACTTC
16 | TRBJ2-6 | - | few | TRBV5-1 | CASSLGQDSGANVLTF | TGCGCCAGCAGCTTGGGACAGGACTCTGGGGCCAACGTCCTGACTTTC
14 | TRBJ2-1 | - | few | TRBV27 | CASTATMAMGEQFF | TGTGCCAGCACCGCGACCATGGCTATGGGGGAGCAGTTCTTC
14 | TRBJ1-2 | - | few | TRBV7-9 | CASSPNVANYGYTF | TGTGCCAGCAGCCCTAATGTGGCCAACTATGGCTACACCTTC
14 | TRBJ1-1 | - | - | TRBV5-6 | CASSLTRVNTEAFF | TGTGCCAGCAGCTTGACACGGGTCAACACTGAAGCTTTCTTT
14 | TRBJ2-7 | TRBD1 | - | TRBV5-1 | CASSALQGAYEQYF | TGCGCCAGCAGCGCCTTACAGGGGGCGTACGAGCAGTACTTC
15 | TRBJ2-7 | TRBD2 | - | TRBV5-5 | CASSRAGGPSYEQYF | TGTGCCAGCAGCAGAGCGGGGGGGCCCTCCTACGAGCAGTACTTC
15 | TRBJ1-2 | - | - | TRBV10-3 | CAISEALPGDRGYTF | TGTGCCATCAGTGAGGCTCTCCCCGGGGATCGAGGCTACACCTTC
16 | TRBJ2-5 | TRBD1 | - | TRBV7-8 | CASSLVSAGGTETQYF | TGTGCCAGCAGCTTAGTCAGCGCAGGGGGTACGGAGACCCAGTACTTC
12 | TRBJ2-1 | - | - | TRBV15 | CATSRDINEQFF | TGTGCCACCAGCAGAGATATCAATGAGCAGTTCTTC
14 | TRBJ2-1 | TRBD2 | few | TRBV30 | CAWEGGGDYNEQFF | TGTGCCTGGGAAGGCGGGGGGGACTACAATGAGCAGTTCTTC
16 | TRBJ2-2 | - | - | TRBV7-6 | CASSLGASSDTGELFF | TGTGCCAGCAGCTTGGGTGCTAGCAGCGACACCGGGGAGCTGTTTTTT
12 | TRBJ1-1 | - | few | TRBV25-1 | CASLSSYTEAFF | TGTGCCAGCCTATCCTCGTACACTGAAGCTTTCTTT
13 | TRBJ1-2 | - | few | TRBV20-1 | CSARDRNLGGYTF | TGCAGTGCTAGAGATAGAAATCTTGGGGGCTACACCTTC
14 | TRBJ2-1 | TRBD2 | few | TRBV5-1 | CASSLRLAGFEQFF | TGCGCCAGCAGCTTGCGATTAGCGGGATTTGAGCAGTTCTTC
14 | TRBJ2-3 | - | few | TRBV2 | CASSEKTETDTQYF | TGTGCCAGCAGTGAAAAAACAGAGACAGATACGCAGTATTTT
13 | TRBJ2-1 | TRBD1 | - | TRBV6-1 | CASGQGTYNEQFF | TGTGCCAGCGGACAGGGGACCTACAATGAGCAGTTCTTC
16 | TRBJ2-3 | - | - | TRBV20-1 | CSARGPPGVGTDTQYF | TGCAGTGCTAGAGGCCCCCCAGGGGTGGGCACAGATACGCAGTATTTT
17 | TRBJ2-3 | - | - | TRBV3-1 | CASSQDYRRDAADTQYF | TGTGCCAGCAGCCAAGATTATCGAAGGGATGCGGCAGATACGCAGTATTTT
16 | TRBJ2-1 | TRBD2 | - | TRBV28 | CASSLIAGGSYNEQFF | TGTGCCAGCAGCCTTATAGCGGGGGGGTCCTACAATGAGCAGTTCTTC
14 | TRBJ1-2 | - | - | TRBV18 | CASSPRHGDYGYTF | TGTGCCAGCTCGCCAAGGCACGGGGACTATGGCTACACCTTC
15 | TRBJ2-1 | TRBD1 | - | TRBV10-3 | CAISERGTGNNEQFF | TGTGCCATCAGTGAGAGAGGGACAGGGAACAATGAGCAGTTCTTC
16 | TRBJ2-5 | - | - | TRBV15 | CATLMDFGEKEETQYF | TGTGCCACCCTCATGGACTTTGGGGAGAAGGAAGAGACCCAGTACTTC
16 | TRBJ2-1 | TRBD1 | - | TRBV5-1 | CASSLQGLSSYNEQFF | TGCGCCAGCAGCTTACAGGGGCTCAGCTCCTACAATGAGCAGTTCTTC
14 | TRBJ2-7 | TRBD1 | few | TRBV6-2/TRBV6-3 | CASRRDRGLYEQYF | TGTGCCAGCAGGAGGGACAGGGGGTTGTACGAGCAGTACTTC
14 | TRBJ2-7 | TRBD1 | few | TRBV9 | CASSARQGMGEQYF | TGTGCCAGCAGCGCACGACAGGGAATGGGCGAGCAGTACTTC
14 | TRBJ2-5 | TRBD2 | - | TRBV19 | CASGAGLAGETQYF | TGTGCCAGTGGGGCTGGACTAGCAGGGGAGACCCAGTACTTC
13 | TRBJ2-6 | - | few | TRBV29-1 | CSVWGSGANVLTF | TGCAGCGTTTGGGGTTCTGGGGCCAACGTCCTGACTTTC
14 | TRBJ2-5 | - | few | TRBV5-1 | CASRVGRRQETQYF | TGCGCCAGCAGGGTGGGTAGACGGCAAGAGACCCAGTACTTC
13 | TRBJ1-6 | - | few | TRBV27 | CASSLWVDSPLHF | TGTGCCAGCAGTTTATGGGTCGATTCACCCCTCCACTTT
15 | TRBJ2-1 | - | few | TRBV20-1 | CSARIVGEGYNEQFF | TGCAGTGCTAGAATCGTGGGAGAGGGTTACAATGAGCAGTTCTTC
13 | TRBJ2-1 | TRBD1 | - | TRBV7-3 | CASSFGQGGEQFF | TGTGCCAGCAGCTTTGGACAGGGGGGTGAGCAGTTCTTC
15 | TRBJ1-2 | - | few | TRBV4-1 | CASSQVAGKLDGYTF | TGCGCCAGCAGCCAAGTTGCAGGGAAATTAGATGGCTACACCTTC
15 | TRBJ1-1 | - | - | TRBV12-3/TRBV12-4 | CASSLGQTLSTEAFF | TGTGCCAGCAGTTTAGGTCAGACCCTATCCACTGAAGCTTTCTTT
13 | TRBJ2-1 | - | few | TRBV3-1 | CASSQRSVNEQFF | TGTGCCAGCAGCCAAAGGAGCGTGAATGAGCAGTTCTTC
15 | TRBJ2-5 | - | - | TRBV12-3/TRBV12-4 | CASSLARKRGETQYF | TGTGCCAGCAGTTTAGCAAGGAAAAGAGGAGAGACCCAGTACTTC
15 | TRBJ2-7 | - | - | TRBV5-1 | CASSLIGGLTYEQYF | TGCGCCAGCAGCTTGATCGGGGGGCTTACCTACGAGCAGTACTTC
12 | TRBJ1-1 | - | - | TRBV29-1 | CSVGQKNTEAFF | TGCAGCGTTGGGCAGAAGAACACTGAAGCTTTCTTT
16 | TRBJ2-5 | TRBD2 | - | TRBV7-8 | CASYGLAGVSYETQYF | TGTGCCAGCTACGGGCTAGCGGGAGTATCATATGAGACCCAGTACTTC
15 | TRBJ2-2 | TRBD2 | many | TRBV5-1 | CASSPAGTKTGELFF | TGCGCCAGCAGCCCGGCCGGGACTAAAACCGGGGAGCTGTTTTTT
22 | TRBJ2-1 | TRBD2 | once | TRBV27 | CASSLSTFSGFPIAGGLHEQFF | TGTGCCAGCAGTTTATCTACATTTTCGGGCTTCCCGATAGCGGGGGGGCTCCATGAGCAGTTCTTC
15 | TRBJ2-7 | - | many | TRBV6-5 | CASSFRASGTYEQYF | TGTGCCAGCAGTTTCCGGGCCTCAGGGACCTACGAGCAGTACTTC
13 | TRBJ2-1 | TRBD1 | few | TRBV7-3 | CASSWGQTNEQFF | TGTGCCAGCAGCTGGGGACAGACGAATGAGCAGTTCTTC
16 | TRBJ2-5 | TRBD2 | - | TRBV28 | CASSLRSGGVQETQYF | TGTGCCAGCAGTTTGCGCTCGGGGGGGGTTCAAGAGACCCAGTACTTC
13 | TRBJ2-7 | TRBD2 | many | TRBV29-1 | CSVLGGRAREQYF | TGCAGCGTTCTAGGCGGGAGGGCGAGAGAGCAGTACTTC
15 | TRBJ1-6 | - | - | TRBV9 | CASSASGTRDSPLHF | TGTGCCAGCAGCGCTTCCGGGACCAGGGATTCACCCCTCCACTTT
18 | TRBJ1-6 | - | - | TRBV9 | CASSAQDGPTSYNSPLHF | TGTGCCAGCAGCGCACAGGACGGACCTACCTCCTATAATTCACCCCTCCACTTT
15 | TRBJ2-7 | - | - | TRBV12-3/TRBV12-4 | CASSYQGPLSYEQYF | TGTGCCAGCAGTTACCAGGGGCCGCTCTCCTACGAGCAGTACTTC
16 | TRBJ2-2 | TRBD2 | - | TRBV7-3 | CASSLGTSGIGGELFF | TGTGCCAGCAGCTTGGGGACTAGCGGGATCGGCGGGGAGCTGTTTTTT
16 | TRBJ2-3 | - | many | TRBV5-1 | CASSHLIRRGPDTQYF | TGCGCCAGCAGCCATCTCATCCGTAGGGGCCCAGATACGCAGTATTTT
15 | TRBJ2-2 | - | - | TRBV11-2 | CASSAAGGAHGELFF | TGTGCCAGCAGCGCCGCTGGGGGCGCGCACGGGGAGCTGTTTTTT
14 | TRBJ2-7 | TRBD1 | - | TRBV5-6 | CASSSNRGLREQYF | TGTGCCAGCAGCTCCAACAGGGGGTTGAGAGAGCAGTACTTC
17 | TRBJ2-1 | TRBD2 | once | TRBV4-2 | CASSQGSGGASYNEQFF | TGTGCCAGCAGCCAAGGGAGCGGGGGGGCCTCCTACAATGAGCAGTTCTTC
15 | TRBJ2-3 | - | few | TRBV7-2 | CASRRRGDRADTQYF | TGTGCCAGCAGACGCAGGGGGGACCGCGCAGATACGCAGTATTTT